This T cell receptor (beta chain) was found in a study of T cell repertoires in cytomegalovirus infection. Turning to the study itself: Well-studied HLA-B-restricted CMV epitopes were used in the study alongside recently identified HLA-C-restricted ones. Through public TCR beta signatures, both CMV infection and matching HLA type were indicated.

Germline V gene data show CDR1 as SGDLS and CDR2 as YYNGEE. Trimming left V 2 bases short and J 2 bases short, with 11 bases between. This CDR3 has 14 amino acids. TCRdb independently ran MiXCR on the reads; one entry per CDR3 protein. Found here are about 700,000 distinct CDR3 sequences, about 33% of them singletons; the top ten hold roughly 18%. As concerns this clonotype: Its antigen is not known.

Findings and caveats of the study: Cumulated frequencies of public TCR beta families served to identify carriers of CMV plus the relevant HLA. CMV-specific HLA-C-restricted TCR beta clonotypes dominated the ex vivo response.

The chain couples TRBV9 to TRBJ2-7; D is uncertain. The sequence came from a human donor in good health (CMV status not recorded). Some clones in this sample may be carry-over from other donors' samples. Sequenced here: cultured PBMCs, sampled from culture after CMV antigen stimulation. The CDR3 DNA follows: TGTGCCAGCAGCGTCGACCTCGGCCCCTACGAGCAGTACTTC. Amino acids: CASSVDLGPYEQYF.